This T cell receptor beta chain came from a study of blood T cell repertoires in COVID-19. Study at large: There were acute and convalescent COVID-19 samples, and they came from the United States, Italy and Spain. Nucleic acid was either cDNA or gDNA, and it came from T cells, B-cell-depleted T cells, or PBMCs.

Source study methods: Estimation of nucleated cell counts was performed using reference gene primer amplification. Using immunoSEQ multiplex PCR, the repertoire was profiled, and TCRdb retains in-frame clones only, with some absent. V, J and clone size were drawn from that table, and D and trimming were deduced from the DNA. This table has around 140,000 clones, 70% to 90% appearing once. J gave up 8 bases and V 9 bases, and 10 bases lay outside the gene matches. Per the germline V gene, CDR1 is MDHEN and CDR2 is SYDVKM. The CDR3 runs to 13 residues. This chain connects TRBV28 to TRBJ2-1; TRBD1 agrees at 7 bases. The TCR comes from a woman in her fifties or sixties with acute or convalescent COVID-19. Input material: peripheral blood. The CDR3 protein is CASRTGAWDEQFF. CDR3 coding DNA: TGTGCCAGTCGGACAGGTGCTTGGGATGAGCAGTTCTTC. Together with reference TRBV28 and TRBJ2-1, the CDR3 gives the full variable domain: DVKVTQSSRYLVKRTGEKVFLECVQDMDHENMFWYRQDPGLGLRLIYFSYDVKMKEKGDIPEGYSVSREKKERFSLILESASTNQTSMYLCASRTGAWDEQFFGPGTRLTVL.